A single TCR beta chain is shown here with its context. This record comes from a study of blood T cell repertoires in COVID-19. For the study at large: Samples representing acute and convalescent COVID-19 were sourced from the United States, Italy and Spain. PBMCs, B-cell-depleted T cells, or T cells were the source of the cDNA or gDNA that made up the material.

Clones were read by immunoSEQ multiplex PCR, and TCRdb kept only the in-frame ones, dropping some. There are 450,000 to 500,000 clones in the sample; more than 85% occur only once, and roughly 8% lies in the top ten. V dropped 0 bases and J dropped 2 bases, with 10 bases sitting between them. The CDR3 is 16 amino acids. In germline, CDR1 is MNHEY, CDR2 SVGAGI. The chain couples TRBV6-5 to TRBJ2-2, with D possibly TRBD1 on 5 matching bases. The receptor comes from a woman aged 60 to 75 who had recovered from COVID-19. The specimen sequenced was PBMCs or T cells enriched from blood (not recorded which). The CDR3 reads CASSYSSRVNTGELFF. CDR3 DNA: TGTGCCAGCAGTTACTCGAGCAGGGTCAACACCGGGGAGCTGTTTTTT.